The source of this TCR beta chain is a study of type 1 regulatory T cells. The wider study: T-allo10 is an in vitro-generated, Tr1-enriched CD4 T cell product specific for alloantigen.

To note about this clonotype: Its specificity is unknown.

A single record per CDR3 protein comes from TCRdb applying MiXCR to the reads. The data contain 20,000 to 25,000 distinct CDR3 sequences, approximately 51% of them singletons. Sequenced material: cultured T cells, either the whole culture or a sorted T cell fraction (not recorded which). The receptor was isolated from a human donor in good health.

This CDR3 is CASSLTMNTGELFF. CDR3 in DNA: TGTGCCAGCAGCCTTACGATGAACACCGGGGAGCTGTTTTTT. J is TRBJ2-2 and V is TRBV7-9, with D uncertain. The CDR3 totals 14 residues. V dropped 5 bases and J dropped 1 base, with 8 bases sitting between them. Germline CDR1 reads SEHNR; CDR2 reads FQNEAQ (reference sequence).